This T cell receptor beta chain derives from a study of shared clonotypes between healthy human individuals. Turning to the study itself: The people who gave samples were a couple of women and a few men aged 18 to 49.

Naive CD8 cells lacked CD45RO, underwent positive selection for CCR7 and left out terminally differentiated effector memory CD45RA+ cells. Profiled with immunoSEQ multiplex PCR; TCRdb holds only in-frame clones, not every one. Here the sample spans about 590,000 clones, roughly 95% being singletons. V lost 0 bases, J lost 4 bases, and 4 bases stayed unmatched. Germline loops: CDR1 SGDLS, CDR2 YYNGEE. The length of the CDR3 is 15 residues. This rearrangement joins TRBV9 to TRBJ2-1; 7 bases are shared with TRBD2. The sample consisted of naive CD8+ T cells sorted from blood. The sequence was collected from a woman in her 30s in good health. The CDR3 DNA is TGTGCCAGCAGCGTAGTAGAAGCGGGGTACAATGAGCAGTTCTTC. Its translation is CASSVVEAGYNEQFF. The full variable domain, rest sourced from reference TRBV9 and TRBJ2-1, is DSGVTQTPKHLITATGQRVTLRCSPRSGDLSVYWYQQSLDQGLQFLIQYYNGEERAKGNILERFSAQQFPDLHSELNLSSLELGDSALYFCASSVVEAGYNEQFFGPGTRLTVL.